This TCR beta chain originates from a study of blood T cell repertoires in COVID-19. This table comes from immunoSEQ multiplex PCR, and its TCRdb copy is limited to in-frame clones, with some not included. Here the sample spans approximately 390,000 clones, around 90% being singletons. The count of this clone is one. Recruitment covered about 26 US areas and drew participants whose ages spanned roughly 18 to 95 years. V was clipped by 1 base and J by 4 bases, with 10 bases between them. Germline-derived CDR1 and CDR2 are SSHAT and FNYEAQ (reference sequence). The CDR3 length is 15 residues. This clonotype originated in a woman between 40 and 50 years old with acute COVID-19. This chain uses TRBV7-7 with TRBJ2-2; a possible D gene is TRBD1 (5 bases). The source material was PBMCs or T cells enriched from blood (not recorded which). For the CDR3, the DNA is TGTGCCAGCAGCTTAGGGGCAGGGTCCACCGGGGAGCTGTTTTTT. Encoded protein: CASSLGAGSTGELFF.